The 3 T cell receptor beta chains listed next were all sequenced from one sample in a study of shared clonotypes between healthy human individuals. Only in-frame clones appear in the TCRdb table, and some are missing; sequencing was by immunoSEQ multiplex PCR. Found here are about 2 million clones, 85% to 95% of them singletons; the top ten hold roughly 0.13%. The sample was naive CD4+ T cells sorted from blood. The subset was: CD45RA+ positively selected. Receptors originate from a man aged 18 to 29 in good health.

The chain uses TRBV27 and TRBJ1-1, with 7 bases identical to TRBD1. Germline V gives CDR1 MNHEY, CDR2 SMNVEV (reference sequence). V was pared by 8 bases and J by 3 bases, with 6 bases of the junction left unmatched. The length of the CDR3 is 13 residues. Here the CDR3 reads CASRTGRDTEAFF. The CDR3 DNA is TGTGCCAGCCGGACAGGACGGGACACTGAAGCTTTCTTT.

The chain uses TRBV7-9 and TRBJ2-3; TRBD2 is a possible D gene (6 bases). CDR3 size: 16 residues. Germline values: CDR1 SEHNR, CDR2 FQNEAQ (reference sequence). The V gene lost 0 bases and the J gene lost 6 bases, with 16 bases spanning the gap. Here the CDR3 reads CASSLALGQRVDTQYF. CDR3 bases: TGTGCCAGCAGCTTAGCCTTGGGGCAGCGGGTCGATACGCAGTATTTT.

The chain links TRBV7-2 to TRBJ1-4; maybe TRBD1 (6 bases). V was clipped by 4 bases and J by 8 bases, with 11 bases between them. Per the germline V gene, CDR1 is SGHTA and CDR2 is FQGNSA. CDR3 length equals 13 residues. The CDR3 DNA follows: TGTGCCAGCAGCTGGGGGCAGGAAGAAAAACTGTTTTTT. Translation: CASSWGQEEKLFF.